This entry lists 8 T cell receptor beta chains sequenced from one sample in a study of human thymus T cells. Sequencing was performed with immunoSEQ multiplex PCR; in TCRdb, only in-frame clones are kept and a portion is missing. The sample includes tens of thousands of clones, 94% of them seen just once. Input material: blood. Receptors originate from a boy under two years old with a congenital heart defect but otherwise immunologically healthy.

The chain uses TRBV30 and TRBJ1-1; a weak D match, TRBD1 (6 bases). V was cut by 5 bases and J by 4 bases, with 11 bases left in between. Germline-derived CDR1 and CDR2 are GTSNPN and SVGIG (reference sequence). This CDR3 is built from 12 residues. The CDR3 here is CAWVRGGTEAFF. The CDR3 DNA sequence: TGTGCCTGGGTCAGGGGTGGCACTGAAGCTTTCTTT.

The genes are TRBV28 and TRBJ2-7, with 12 bases identical to TRBD2. This CDR3 contains 19 residues. The germline gives CDR1 MDHEN, CDR2 SYDVKM. The ends lost 1 base at V and 1 base at J; junction bases unmatched: 11. DNA for the CDR3: TGTGCCAGCAGTTTATCCGTACTAGCGGGAGGTTTTAGATCCTACGAGCAGTACTTC. Translation: CASSLSVLAGGFRSYEQYF.

CDR3 bases: TGTGCCAGCAGCGTGGCGGACAGGAGAACTAACTATGGCTACACCTTC. Residues: CASSVADRRTNYGYTF. The chain links TRBV9 to TRBJ1-2, with 7 bases lining up with TRBD1. The V segment lost 2 bases and the J segment 0 bases; nucleotides outside the gene matches: 7. CDR1 and CDR2 (germline): SGDLS, YYNGEE. This CDR3 spans 16 amino acids.

V is TRBV5-6 and J is TRBJ1-2; 7 nucleotides match TRBD1. After removal of 0 bases from V and 8 bases from J, the junction contained 4 bases not matched to a gene. This CDR3 spans 13 amino acids. Germline lookup yields CDR1 SGHDT and CDR2 YYEEEE. CDR3 sequence: CASSLEGAEGYTF. CDR3 nucleotides: TGTGCCAGCAGCTTGGAGGGGGCCGAGGGCTACACCTTC.

The chain joins TRBV2 to TRBJ2-2; a possible D gene is TRBD1 (5 bases). CDR1 and CDR2 (germline): SNHLY, FYNNEI. CDR3 length: 14 residues. With 5 bases removed from V and 0 bases from J, the gap between germline ends came to 7 bases. CDR3 residues: CASSKGSNTGELFF. Written as DNA, the CDR3 is TGTGCCAGCAGTAAGGGGTCGAACACCGGGGAGCTGTTTTTT.

This clone was recorded only once. This chain links TRBV7-2 with TRBJ2-5, with D maybe TRBD2 (7 bases). CDR3 length equals 15 residues. The germline gives CDR1 SGHTA, CDR2 FQGNSA. V dropped 0 bases and J dropped 1 base, with 9 bases sitting between them. The DNA for the CDR3 is TGTGCCAGCAGCTTAGCGGGGGGGGCCCAAGAGACCCAGTACTTC. Translation: CASSLAGGAQETQYF. Drawing the rest from reference TRBV7-2 and TRBJ2-5, the complete variable domain is GAGVSQSPSNKVTEKGKDVELRCDPISGHTALYWYRQSLGQGLEFLIYFQGNSAPDKSGLPSDRFSAERTGGSVSTLTIQRTQQEDSAVYLCASSLAGGAQETQYFGPGTRLLVL.

The chain couples TRBV6-5 to TRBJ1-1; the D gene is possibly TRBD1 (6 bases). The CDR3 extends over 14 amino acids. V was trimmed by 6 bases and J by 3 bases, leaving 14 bases between them. Germline loops: CDR1 MNHEY, CDR2 SVGAGI. Written as DNA, the CDR3 is TGTGCCAGCAGCGCACAGGGTACTTACACTGAAGCTTTCTTT. This gives the protein CASSAQGTYTEAFF.

The chain links TRBV7-2 to TRBJ2-3; tentative D call: TRBD2 (6 bases). The germline gives CDR1 SGHTA, CDR2 FQGNSA. The CDR3 spans 18 residues. V shed 2 bases and J shed 1 base, with 19 bases lying between them. The CDR3 DNA follows: TGTGCCAGCAGCTTATGGCTCGCGGGAAGGCGGGGCACAGATACGCAGTATTTT. Encoded protein: CASSLWLAGRRGTDTQYF.